This record covers a single T cell receptor beta chain. TCRdb processed the 5' RACE reads again and assigns one entry to each CDR3 protein, with no DNA. The sample has 150,000 or so distinct CDR3 sequences. These data come from a study of T cells expressing NK-cell markers. Study-level information: There were seven HCMV-seropositive donors and one seronegative donor among the eight sequenced.

The germline V gene has CDR1 SGHVS and CDR2 FQNEAQ. The CDR3 totals 16 residues. The sample comprised blood T cells: a sorted CD56 or NKG2C T cell subset, CD4+ or CD8+ T cells, or bulk PBMC T cells (not recorded which). This sequence was found in a woman aged 50 to 60 in good health. The gene calls are TRBV7-8 and TRBJ1-1. CDR3 sequence reads: CASSPRSGRTNTEAFF.